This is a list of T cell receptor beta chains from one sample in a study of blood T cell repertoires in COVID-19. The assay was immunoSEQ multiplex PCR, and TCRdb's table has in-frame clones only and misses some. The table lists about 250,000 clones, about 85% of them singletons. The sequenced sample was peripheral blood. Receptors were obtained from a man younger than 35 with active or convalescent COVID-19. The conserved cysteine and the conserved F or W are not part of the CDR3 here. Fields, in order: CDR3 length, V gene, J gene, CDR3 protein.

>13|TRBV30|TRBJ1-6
AWSMTGVYNSPLH
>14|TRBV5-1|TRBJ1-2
ASSPNTGTGNYGYT
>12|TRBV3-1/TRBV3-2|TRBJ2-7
ASSFAGQTYEQY
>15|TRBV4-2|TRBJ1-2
ASSPGTGSTLNYGYT
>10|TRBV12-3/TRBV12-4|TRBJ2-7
ASSLAGGEQY
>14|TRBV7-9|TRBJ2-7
ASSAGRRQTAYEQY
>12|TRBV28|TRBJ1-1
ASSPRQDKPEAF
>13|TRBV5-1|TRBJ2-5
ASSSKLADQETQY
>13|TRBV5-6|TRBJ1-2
ASSPQGRANYGYT
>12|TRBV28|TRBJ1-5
ASSLLSSNQPQH
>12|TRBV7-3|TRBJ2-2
ASSWDSYTGELF
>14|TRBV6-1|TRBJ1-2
ASSEEEHRANYGYT
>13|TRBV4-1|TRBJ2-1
ASSQVSAQNNEQF
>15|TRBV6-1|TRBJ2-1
ASSDGSGSPLRRAQF
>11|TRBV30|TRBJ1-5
AWSDRSNQPQH
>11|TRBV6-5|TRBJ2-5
ASSYPGRETQY
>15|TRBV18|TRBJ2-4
ASSPAHEGAPENIQY
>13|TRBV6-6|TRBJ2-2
ASSYLSSNTGELF